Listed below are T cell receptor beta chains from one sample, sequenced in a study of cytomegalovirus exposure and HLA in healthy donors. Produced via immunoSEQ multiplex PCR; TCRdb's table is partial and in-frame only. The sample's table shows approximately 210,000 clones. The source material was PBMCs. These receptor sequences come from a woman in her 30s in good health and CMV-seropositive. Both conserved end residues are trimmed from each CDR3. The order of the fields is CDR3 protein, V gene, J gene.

cdr3_aa: ASKNSGVTYEQY; v_call: TRBV6-5; j_call: TRBJ2-7
cdr3_aa: ASSSDSDTQY; v_call: TRBV7-9; j_call: TRBJ2-3
cdr3_aa: ASSVGASGGYNEQF; v_call: TRBV9; j_call: TRBJ2-1
cdr3_aa: ASSREGATNEKLF; v_call: TRBV5-1; j_call: TRBJ1-4
cdr3_aa: ASSSYRPLTGNTIY; v_call: TRBV5-8; j_call: TRBJ1-3
cdr3_aa: ASKDSGNTGELF; v_call: TRBV4-2; j_call: TRBJ2-2
cdr3_aa: ASSHPRGALH; v_call: TRBV4-1; j_call: TRBJ1-6
cdr3_aa: ASSPGQGLYEQY; v_call: TRBV19; j_call: TRBJ2-7
cdr3_aa: ASSPIGTAPPGYT; v_call: TRBV18; j_call: TRBJ1-2
cdr3_aa: ASSLAAQPYNEQF; v_call: TRBV5-8; j_call: TRBJ2-1
cdr3_aa: ASSMEGGWETQY; v_call: TRBV19; j_call: TRBJ2-5
cdr3_aa: ASTQGGTNSYEQY; v_call: TRBV6-1; j_call: TRBJ2-7
cdr3_aa: ASRAQANTGELF; v_call: TRBV19; j_call: TRBJ2-2
cdr3_aa: ASSLAPRGSGANVLT; v_call: TRBV7-2; j_call: TRBJ2-6
cdr3_aa: ASREGGSSYNEQF; v_call: TRBV5-4; j_call: TRBJ2-1
cdr3_aa: ASSLSWAEKNTEAF; v_call: TRBV5-1; j_call: TRBJ1-1
cdr3_aa: ASSQGQGAQGDTQY; v_call: TRBV5-1; j_call: TRBJ2-3
cdr3_aa: ASSELAEPYNEQF; v_call: TRBV6-1; j_call: TRBJ2-1
cdr3_aa: ASSQAEGYGELF; v_call: TRBV4-1; j_call: TRBJ2-2
cdr3_aa: ASSPGTGVEKLF; v_call: TRBV28; j_call: TRBJ1-4
cdr3_aa: ASSYSQGGYT; v_call: TRBV6-5; j_call: TRBJ1-2
cdr3_aa: ASSQEAGQANYGYT; v_call: TRBV14; j_call: TRBJ1-2
cdr3_aa: ASSRATGGYEQY; v_call: TRBV19; j_call: TRBJ2-7
cdr3_aa: ASSLPGGPIETQY; v_call: TRBV28; j_call: TRBJ2-5
cdr3_aa: ASSVGTDSTDTQY; v_call: TRBV9; j_call: TRBJ2-3
cdr3_aa: AWSVQGTTEAF; v_call: TRBV30; j_call: TRBJ1-1
cdr3_aa: ASSDPGQARSYEQY; v_call: TRBV18; j_call: .
cdr3_aa: ASSRWAGPGGEKLF; v_call: TRBV4-2; j_call: TRBJ1-4
cdr3_aa: ASSLGEVSLPS; v_call: TRBV5-1; j_call: TRBJ1-2
cdr3_aa: ASRDVTLAKNIQY; v_call: TRBV5-1; j_call: TRBJ2-4
cdr3_aa: ASSQAPDGYLPQH; v_call: TRBV4-3; j_call: TRBJ1-5
cdr3_aa: ASTPSGVIQETQY; v_call: TRBV10-2; j_call: TRBJ2-5
cdr3_aa: ASSSRLAGEQF; v_call: TRBV4-1; j_call: TRBJ2-1
cdr3_aa: ASSLQSGAGGELF; v_call: TRBV7-7; j_call: TRBJ2-2
cdr3_aa: ASSPPGGFGGTGELF; v_call: TRBV9; j_call: TRBJ2-2
cdr3_aa: ASSLRGSGNTIY; v_call: TRBV7-9; j_call: TRBJ1-3
cdr3_aa: ASANRGPGINEQF; v_call: TRBV6-5; j_call: TRBJ2-1
cdr3_aa: ASSSGTAAQETQY; v_call: TRBV7-9; j_call: TRBJ2-5
cdr3_aa: ASSQDARQVPFGYT; v_call: TRBV4-3; j_call: TRBJ1-2
cdr3_aa: AWGLDSVNSPLH; v_call: TRBV30; j_call: TRBJ1-6
cdr3_aa: ASSLRVSYEQY; v_call: TRBV2; j_call: TRBJ2-7
cdr3_aa: ASSQDRGLTGNTIY; v_call: TRBV14; j_call: TRBJ1-3
cdr3_aa: SVDGTGANTGELF; v_call: TRBV29-1; j_call: TRBJ2-2
cdr3_aa: ASSLSLAGVETGELF; v_call: TRBV13; j_call: TRBJ2-2
cdr3_aa: ASRGQGWTGNQPQH; v_call: TRBV2; j_call: TRBJ1-5
cdr3_aa: ASSSTGPGTDTQY; v_call: TRBV5-1; j_call: TRBJ2-3
cdr3_aa: ASSQQGAVRQPQH; v_call: TRBV5-8; j_call: TRBJ1-5
cdr3_aa: ASSPPGDYGYT; v_call: TRBV7-2; j_call: TRBJ1-2
cdr3_aa: SVLSYEQY; v_call: TRBV29-1; j_call: .
cdr3_aa: AWGSGGSGNTIY; v_call: TRBV30; j_call: TRBJ1-3
cdr3_aa: ASSIRGGAEQF; v_call: TRBV19; j_call: TRBJ2-1
cdr3_aa: ASSQDLSPTDTQY; v_call: TRBV4-2; j_call: TRBJ2-3
cdr3_aa: ASSTKGNSGDYEQY; v_call: TRBV21-1; j_call: TRBJ2-7